The 14 T cell receptor beta chains below come from one sample, sequenced in a study of T cell clonality in common variable immunodeficiency. The repertoire was sequenced with immunoSEQ multiplex PCR; TCRdb's copy has only in-frame clones and lacks some. This sample comprises approximately 30,000 clones, none seen once only. Sample: peripheral blood mononuclear cells. These receptors were taken from a person between 18 and 75 years old in good health.

Of note for this clone: The CDR3 goes on 3 residues after the read ends, and that part is filled in from the germline J gene. This chain links TRBV2 with TRBJ2-1; 9 bases align to TRBD2. Unmatched junction bases numbered 4, after V lost 7 bases and J lost 3 bases. Per the germline V gene, CDR1 is SNHLY and CDR2 is FYNNEI. The length of the CDR3 is 14 residues. The part of the CDR3 DNA that was read is TGTGCCAGCACTAGCGGGACTGGCTACAATGAG. Amino acid sequence: CASTSGTGYNE. The entire CDR3 protein is CASTSGTGYNEQFF.

This clone was seen many times. With the read ending 3 residues before the CDR3 end, the germline J gene is used to fill in that end. The J gene is TRBJ2-7, the V gene TRBV28, with TRBD2 identical over 14 bases. The V segment lost 5 bases and the J segment 3 bases; nucleotides outside the gene matches: 6. In germline, CDR1 is MDHEN, CDR2 SYDVKM. The CDR3 is made up of 16 amino acids. The CDR3 spells CASSRGLAGADYEQYF. The CDR3 bases that were read are TGTGCCAGCAGTAGGGGACTAGCGGGAGCGGACTACGAG. Based on the CDR3 plus reference TRBV28 and TRBJ2-7, the full variable domain is DVKVTQSSRYLVKRTGEKVFLECVQDMDHENMFWYRQDPGLGLRLIYFSYDVKMKEKGDIPEGYSVSREKKERFSLILESASTNQTSMYLCASSRGLAGADYEQYFGPGTRLTVT.

This clone was observed a few times. The read ends 3 residues shy of where the CDR3 ends; the end is completed using the germline J gene. V usage is TRBV20-1 and J usage is TRBJ1-4; a possible D gene is TRBD1 (6 bases). With 5 bases removed from V and 5 bases from J, the gap between germline ends came to 18 bases. In germline, CDR1 is DFQATT, CDR2 SNEGSKA (reference sequence). The CDR3 totals 15 residues. The covered CDR3 bases are TGCAGTGCTGGCGAACAGGGCTGGGGAAATGAAAAA. Amino acid sequence: CSAGEQGWGNEK. Given in full, the CDR3 is CSAGEQGWGNEKLFF.

Many counts were recorded for this clone. The read terminates 3 residues before the CDR3 end, so the remaining end is supplied by the germline J gene. The chain is built from TRBV19 and TRBJ2-3, with 10 bases that match TRBD2. CDR1 is LNHDA, CDR2 SQIVND, per germline (reference sequence). The CDR3 spans 15 residues. The ends lost 3 bases at V and 4 bases at J; junction bases unmatched: 4. Partial CDR3 DNA: TGTGCCAGTAGTATGGGGCTAGCGGGGGCAGATACG. Protein sequence: CASSMGLAGADT. The whole CDR3 reads CASSMGLAGADTQYF. Full variable domain (outside the CDR3, taken from reference TRBV19 and TRBJ2-3): DGGITQSPKYLFRKEGQNVTLSCEQNLNHDAMYWYRQDPGQGLRLIYYSQIVNDFQKGDIAEGYSVSREKKESFPLTVTSAQKNPTAFYLCASSMGLAGADTQYFGPGTRLTVL.

Remarks on this clone: The read ends 3 residues early relative to the CDR3; the germline J gene fills the gap. The chain uses TRBV11-3 and TRBJ2-5; no clear D. Trimming removed 1 base at V and 5 bases at J, with 11 bases between. There are 14 residues in the CDR3. Germline V gives CDR1 SGHNT, CDR2 YENEEA. CDR3: CASSLGATVETQYF. CDR3 bases read: TGTGCCAGCAGCTTAGGGGCCACGGTGGAGACC.

There are many counts of this clone. The read terminates 3 residues before the CDR3 end, so the remaining end is supplied by the germline J gene. The sample carries other DNA sequences with the same CDR3. The chain uses TRBV11-3 and TRBJ1-3, with a tentative D call TRBD1 (5 bases). CDR1 and CDR2 from the germline V gene are SGHNT and YENEEA. V lost 5 bases and J 4 bases, leaving 15 bases between the germline ends. CDR3 length: 15 residues. The CDR3 is CASSPRPTVGNTIYF. The covered CDR3 bases are TGTGCCAGCAGCCCCCGGCCGACAGTAGGAAACACC.

There are many counts of this clone. The read stops 3 residues short of the end of the CDR3; the missing end is completed from the germline J gene. The chain combines TRBV5-1 with TRBJ2-2; TRBD2 aligns across 8 bases. The CDR3 runs to 16 residues. The J segment lost 1 base and the V segment lost 1 base, leaving 3 bases of the junction unmatched. Germline V gene data show CDR1 as SGHRS and CDR2 as YFSETQ. Partial CDR3 DNA: TGCGCCAGCAGCTTGATGGCGGGAGGGAACACCGGGGAG. Amino acid sequence: CASSLMAGGNTGE. The entire CDR3 protein reads CASSLMAGGNTGELFF.

This clone was detected many times. Partial CDR3 DNA: TGCAGTGCTAGTAGCGGGAGGGTGGTAGGGAATGAG. It specifies CSASSGRVVGNE. The full-length CDR3 reads as CSASSGRVVGNEQFF. This rearrangement joins TRBV20-1 to TRBJ2-1; 11 bases are a match to TRBD2. Sequencing ends 3 residues short of the CDR3 end; the germline J gene provides the rest. V was clipped by 3 bases and J by 7 bases; unmatched bases: 8. From germline, CDR1 is DFQATT and CDR2 SNEGSKA (reference sequence). CDR3 size: 15 residues.

This clone was counted many times. Coverage ceases 3 residues before the CDR3 finishes, and the germline J gene fills in the end. The rearrangement links TRBV5-1 to TRBJ1-3, with D perhaps matching TRBD1 (6 bases). Germline V CDR1 and CDR2: SGHRS, YFSETQ. The CDR3 spans 13 residues. V was cut by 7 bases and J by 3 bases, with 11 bases left in between. CDR3 region: CASSPDSGNTIYF. The sequenced part of the CDR3 DNA is TGCGCCAGCTCGCCGGACAGTGGAAACACC.

This clone showed up many times. Read data end 3 residues before the CDR3 end; the end is taken from the germline J gene. The chain has TRBV6-1 and TRBJ2-7, with a possible D match to TRBD2 (7 bases). Germline V gene data show CDR1 as MNHNS and CDR2 as SASEGT. The V end was cut by 3 bases, the J end by 6 bases, with 15 bases between. CDR3 length: 14 residues. The CDR3 loop reads CASSDGGGGFEQYF. Incomplete CDR3 DNA: TGTGCCAGCAGTGATGGTGGGGGGGGCTTCGAG.

Only a few counts were recorded for this clone. The sequence runs out 3 residues before the end of the CDR3; the remainder is reconstructed from the germline J gene. The chain is built from TRBV18 and TRBJ2-1; TRBD2 is a possible D gene (6 bases). Germline V gives CDR1 KGHSH, CDR2 LQKENI. Trimming left V 3 bases short and J 5 bases short, with 14 bases between. CDR3 size: 15 residues. The sequenced part of the CDR3 DNA is TGTGCCAGCTCACCCTATGGGACTGTCGACAATGAG. This codes for CASSPYGTVDNE. The CDR3, in full, reads CASSPYGTVDNEQFF. The full variable domain, rest sourced from reference TRBV18 and TRBJ2-1, is NAGVMQNPRHLVRRRGQEARLRCSPMKGHSHVYWYRQLPEEGLKFMVYLQKENIIDESGMPKERFSAEFPKEGPSILRIQQVVRGDSAAYFCASSPYGTVDNEQFFGPGTRLTVL.

This clone has at least ten counts. The read finishes 3 residues shy of the CDR3 end, and the germline J gene is used to complete it. Different DNA sequences within this sample yield the same CDR3. This chain links TRBV6-4 with TRBJ2-2, with D possibly being TRBD1 (6 bases). V was trimmed by 8 bases and J by 4 bases, leaving 14 bases between them. There are 14 residues in the CDR3. Germline assignment: CDR1 MRHNA and CDR2 SNTAGT. The CDR3 spells CASRGQGTTGELFF. The covered CDR3 bases are TGTGCCAGCCGCGGGCAGGGGACCACCGGGGAG.

This clone has a count of ten or more. The read ends 3 residues early relative to the CDR3; the germline J gene fills the gap. The J gene is TRBJ1-4, the V gene TRBV5-1, with a tentative D call TRBD1 (6 bases). This CDR3 has 15 residues. V shed 4 bases and J shed 3 bases, with 13 bases lying between them. Germline lookup yields CDR1 SGHRS and CDR2 YFSETQ. The CDR3 bases that were read are TGCGCCAGCAGCCCGACACAGGGTTCTAATGAAAAA. The encoded protein is CASSPTQGSNEK. The full CDR3 protein is CASSPTQGSNEKLFF.

This clone was found many times. CDR3 region: CASSWTGVGANVLTF. The CDR3 DNA, read in part, is TGTGCCAGCAGTTGGACAGGGGTTGGGGCCAACGTC. The rearrangement joins TRBV28 to TRBJ2-6, with 9 bases identical to TRBD1. The sequenced fragment ends 3 residues before the CDR3 boundary, so the rest is inferred from the germline J gene. The CDR3 extends over 15 amino acids. Trimming at V came to 4 bases and at J to 3 bases, leaving 1 base not matched to a gene. Per germline, CDR1 MDHEN and CDR2 SYDVKM.